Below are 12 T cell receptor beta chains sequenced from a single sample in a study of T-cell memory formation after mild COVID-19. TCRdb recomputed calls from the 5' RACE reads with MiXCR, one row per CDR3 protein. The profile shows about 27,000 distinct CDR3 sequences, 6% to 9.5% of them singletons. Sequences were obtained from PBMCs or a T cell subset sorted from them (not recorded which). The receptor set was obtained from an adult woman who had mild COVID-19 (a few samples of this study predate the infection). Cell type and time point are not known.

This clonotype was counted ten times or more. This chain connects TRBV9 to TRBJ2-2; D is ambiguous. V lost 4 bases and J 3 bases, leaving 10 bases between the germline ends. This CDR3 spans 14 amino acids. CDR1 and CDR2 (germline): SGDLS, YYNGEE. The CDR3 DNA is TGTGCCAGCAGCCGACCTACAGACACCGGGGAGCTGTTTTTT. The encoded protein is CASSRPTDTGELFF.

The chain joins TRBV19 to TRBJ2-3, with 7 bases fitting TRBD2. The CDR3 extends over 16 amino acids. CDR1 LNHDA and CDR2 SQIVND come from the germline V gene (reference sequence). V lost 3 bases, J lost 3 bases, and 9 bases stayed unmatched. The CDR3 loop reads CASSIQGGSGTDTQYF. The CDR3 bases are TGTGCCAGTAGTATCCAGGGCGGGAGCGGTACAGATACGCAGTATTTT. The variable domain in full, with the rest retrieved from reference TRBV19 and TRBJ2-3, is DGGITQSPKYLFRKEGQNVTLSCEQNLNHDAMYWYRQDPGQGLRLIYYSQIVNDFQKGDIAEGYSVSREKKESFPLTVTSAQKNPTAFYLCASSIQGGSGTDTQYFGPGTRLTVL.

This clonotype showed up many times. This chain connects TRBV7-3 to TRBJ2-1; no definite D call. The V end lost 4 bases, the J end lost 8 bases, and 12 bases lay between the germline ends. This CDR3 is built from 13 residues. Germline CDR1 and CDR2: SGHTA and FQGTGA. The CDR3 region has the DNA TGTGCCAGCAGCTCCCCCCCGATCCATGAGCAGTTCTTC. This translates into CASSSPPIHEQFF.

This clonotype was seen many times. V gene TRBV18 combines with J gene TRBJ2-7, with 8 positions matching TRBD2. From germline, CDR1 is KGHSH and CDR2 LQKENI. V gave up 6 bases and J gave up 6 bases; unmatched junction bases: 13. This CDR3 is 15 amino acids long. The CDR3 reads CASSLGAGGVSEQYF. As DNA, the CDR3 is TGTGCCAGCTCCCTCGGGGCGGGGGGCGTCTCCGAGCAGTACTTC.

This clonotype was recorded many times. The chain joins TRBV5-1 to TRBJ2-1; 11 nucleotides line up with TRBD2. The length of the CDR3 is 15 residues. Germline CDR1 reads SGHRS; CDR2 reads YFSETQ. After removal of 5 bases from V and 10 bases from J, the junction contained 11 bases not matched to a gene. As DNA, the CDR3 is TGCGCCAGCAGAATTGGTACTAGCGGGAGCGGAGAGCAGTTCTTC. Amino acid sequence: CASRIGTSGSGEQFF.

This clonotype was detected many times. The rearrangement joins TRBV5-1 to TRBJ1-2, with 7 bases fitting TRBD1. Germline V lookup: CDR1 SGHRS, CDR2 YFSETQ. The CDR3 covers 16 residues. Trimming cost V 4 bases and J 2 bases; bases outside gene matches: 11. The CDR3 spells CASSPRQGGLNYGYTF. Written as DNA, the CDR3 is TGCGCCAGCAGCCCTCGACAGGGAGGTCTGAACTATGGCTACACCTTC.

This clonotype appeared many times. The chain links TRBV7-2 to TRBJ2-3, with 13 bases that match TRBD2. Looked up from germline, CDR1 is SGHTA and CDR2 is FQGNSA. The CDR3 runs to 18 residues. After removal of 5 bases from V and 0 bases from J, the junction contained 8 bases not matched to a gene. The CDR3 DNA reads TGTGCCAGCAGCATACGACTAGCGGGGGGCCCGAGCACAGATACGCAGTATTTT. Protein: CASSIRLAGGPSTDTQYF.

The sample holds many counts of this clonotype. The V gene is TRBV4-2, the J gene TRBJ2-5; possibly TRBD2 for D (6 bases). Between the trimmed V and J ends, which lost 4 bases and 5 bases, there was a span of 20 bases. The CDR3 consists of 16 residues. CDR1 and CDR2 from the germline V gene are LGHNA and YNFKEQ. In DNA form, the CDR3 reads TGTGCCAGCAGCCGGGGCTCGGGACTGGAGGCGGAGACCCAGTACTTC. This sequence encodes CASSRGSGLEAETQYF.

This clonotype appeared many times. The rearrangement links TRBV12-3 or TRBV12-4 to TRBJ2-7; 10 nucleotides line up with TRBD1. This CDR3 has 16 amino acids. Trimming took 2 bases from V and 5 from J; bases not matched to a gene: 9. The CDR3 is CASSLRWTGGYHEQYF. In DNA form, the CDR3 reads TGTGCCAGCAGTTTACGTTGGACAGGGGGATATCACGAGCAGTACTTC.

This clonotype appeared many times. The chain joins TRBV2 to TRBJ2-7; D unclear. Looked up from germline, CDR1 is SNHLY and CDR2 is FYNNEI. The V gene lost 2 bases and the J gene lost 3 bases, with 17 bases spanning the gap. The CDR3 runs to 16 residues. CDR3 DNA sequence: TGTGCCAGCAGTGAAACTTTTCCAGGCGCAAACTACGAGCAGTACTTC. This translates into CASSETFPGANYEQYF.

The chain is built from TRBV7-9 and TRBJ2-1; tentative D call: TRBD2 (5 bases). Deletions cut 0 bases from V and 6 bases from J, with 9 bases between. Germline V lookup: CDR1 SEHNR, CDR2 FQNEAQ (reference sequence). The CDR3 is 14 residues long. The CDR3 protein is CASSLAGLSNEQFF. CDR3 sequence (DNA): TGTGCCAGCAGCTTAGCCGGACTTTCCAATGAGCAGTTCTTC.

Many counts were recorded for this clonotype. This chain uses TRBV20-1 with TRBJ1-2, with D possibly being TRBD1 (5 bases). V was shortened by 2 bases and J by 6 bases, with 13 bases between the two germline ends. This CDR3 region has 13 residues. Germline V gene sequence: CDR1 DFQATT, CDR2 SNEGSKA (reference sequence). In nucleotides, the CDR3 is TGCAGTGCTAGATGGAATTCGGGGGATGGCTACACCTTC. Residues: CSARWNSGDGYTF.